This T cell receptor (beta chain) was sequenced during a study of cytomegalovirus exposure and HLA in healthy donors. Primers: 60 Vbeta forward and 13 Jbeta reverse. The method was immunoSEQ multiplex PCR; TCRdb's version includes in-frame clones alone and lacks a portion of them. The sample carries 150,000 to 170,000 clones, about 85% recorded once. The CDR3 consists of 15 residues. CDR1 and CDR2 from the germline V gene are MGHRA and YSYEKL. V lost 0 bases and J lost 1, with 7 bases in between. The sample consisted of PBMCs. The chain has TRBV4-1 and TRBJ1-3; tentatively, D is TRBD1 (5 bases). This TCR derives from a young man in good health and CMV-seropositive. DNA of the CDR3: TGCGCCAGCAGCCAAGATGGGGCGTCTGGAAACACCATATATTTT. Translating it yields CASSQDGASGNTIYF.